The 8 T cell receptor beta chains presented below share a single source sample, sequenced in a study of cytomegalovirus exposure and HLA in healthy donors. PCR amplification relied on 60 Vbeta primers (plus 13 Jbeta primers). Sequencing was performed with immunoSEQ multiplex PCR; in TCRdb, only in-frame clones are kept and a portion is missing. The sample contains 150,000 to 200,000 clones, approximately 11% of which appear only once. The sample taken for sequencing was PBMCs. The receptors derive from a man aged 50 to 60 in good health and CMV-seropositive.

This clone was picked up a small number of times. CDR3 nucleotides: TGTGCCAGCAGTGATAGGCAGGGGAGGGGTGAAAAACTGTTTTTT. The encoded protein is CASSDRQGRGEKLFF. The chain carries TRBV2 and TRBJ1-4, with D tentatively TRBD1 (6 bases). V lost 3 bases to trimming and J lost 7 bases, with 15 bases between them. CDR1 and CDR2 (germline): SNHLY, FYNNEI. This CDR3 comprises 15 residues.

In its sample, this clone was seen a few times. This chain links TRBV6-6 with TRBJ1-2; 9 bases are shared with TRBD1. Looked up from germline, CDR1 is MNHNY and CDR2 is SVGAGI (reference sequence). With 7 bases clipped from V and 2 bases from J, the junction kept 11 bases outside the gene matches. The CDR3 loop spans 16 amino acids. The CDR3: CASNSYSTGGNYGYTF. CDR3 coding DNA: TGTGCCAGCAATTCGTACTCGACAGGGGGGAACTATGGCTACACCTTC.

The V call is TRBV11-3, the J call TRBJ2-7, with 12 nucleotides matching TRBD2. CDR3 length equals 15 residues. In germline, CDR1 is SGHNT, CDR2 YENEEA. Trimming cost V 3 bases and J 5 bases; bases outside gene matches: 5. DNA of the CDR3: TGTGCCAGCAGCTTGACTAGCGGGGGTTTGGACGAGCAGTACGTC. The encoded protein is CASSLTSGGLDEQYV.

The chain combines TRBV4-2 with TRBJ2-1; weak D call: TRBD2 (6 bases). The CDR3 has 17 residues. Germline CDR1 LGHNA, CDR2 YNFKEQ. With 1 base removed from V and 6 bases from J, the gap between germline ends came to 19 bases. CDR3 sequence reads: CASSQGEYSGRPNEQFF. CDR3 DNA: TGTGCCAGCAGCCAAGGAGAGTATAGCGGTCGACCCAATGAGCAGTTCTTC.

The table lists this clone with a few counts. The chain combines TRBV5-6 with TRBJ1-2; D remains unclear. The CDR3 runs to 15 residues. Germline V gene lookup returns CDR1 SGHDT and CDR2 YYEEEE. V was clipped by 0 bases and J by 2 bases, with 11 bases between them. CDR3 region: CASSLVSGGNYGYTF. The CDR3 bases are TGTGCCAGCAGCTTGGTAAGCGGAGGAAACTATGGCTACACCTTC.

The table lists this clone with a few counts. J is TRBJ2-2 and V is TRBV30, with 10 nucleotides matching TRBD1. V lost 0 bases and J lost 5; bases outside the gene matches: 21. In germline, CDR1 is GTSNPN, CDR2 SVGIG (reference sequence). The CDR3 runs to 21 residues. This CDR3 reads CAWSVFTYKGPGQGRTGELFF. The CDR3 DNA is TGTGCCTGGAGTGTTTTTACCTATAAGGGACCGGGACAGGGGAGGACCGGGGAGCTGTTTTTT.

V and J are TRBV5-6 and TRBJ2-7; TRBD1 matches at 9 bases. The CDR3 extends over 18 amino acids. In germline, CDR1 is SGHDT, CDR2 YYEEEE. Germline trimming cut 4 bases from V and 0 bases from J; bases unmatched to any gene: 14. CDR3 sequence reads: CASSRLGGQGTVSYEQYV. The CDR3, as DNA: TGTGCCAGCAGCCGCCTGGGGGGACAGGGAACGGTCTCCTACGAGCAGTACGTC.

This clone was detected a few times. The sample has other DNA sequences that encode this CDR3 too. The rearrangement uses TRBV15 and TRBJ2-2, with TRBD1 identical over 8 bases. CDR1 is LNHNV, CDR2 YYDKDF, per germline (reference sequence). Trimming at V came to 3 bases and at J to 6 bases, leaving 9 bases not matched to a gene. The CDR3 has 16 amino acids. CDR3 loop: CATSSGGQGWPGELFF. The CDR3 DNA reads TGTGCCACCAGCAGCGGTGGACAGGGCTGGCCCGGGGAGCTGTTTTTT.